These 4 T cell receptor beta chains originate from one sample sequenced in a study of radiotherapy plus CTLA-4 blockade in lung cancer (dated by TCRdb to about 2018). Libraries were built with the immunoSEQ multiplex PCR assay. TCRdb limited this immuneACCESS table to in-frame rearrangements with V and J called. A share of clones is missing; checked studies link under half to unresolved V genes, and the rest is unexplained. The sample table shows about 49,000 clones, and less than 85% are seen once. The biggest ten clones account for 8.5% to 14% of the sample. Specimen: peripheral blood, collected from a patient treated with radiotherapy plus ipilimumab. The source is a human donor with non-small cell lung cancer who had stable disease on radiotherapy plus ipilimumab.

The CDR3 region is CASTTFQTGGTEAFF. The CDR3 nucleotides read TGTGCCAGCACAACCTTTCAGACAGGGGGGACTGAAGCTTTCTTT. The chain couples TRBV11-2 to TRBJ1-1; the match to TRBD1 covers 9 bases. Germline CDR1 reads SGHAT; CDR2 reads FQNNGV. The CDR3 extends over 15 amino acids. The V gene end was trimmed by 7 bases and the J gene end by 5 bases; junction bases not matched to a gene: 11.

The rearrangement uses TRBV7-9 and TRBJ1-1; D is unresolved. CDR3 length: 13 amino acids. Per the germline V gene, CDR1 is SEHNR and CDR2 is FQNEAQ (reference sequence). V was cut by 1 base and J by 8 bases, with 11 bases left in between. The DNA of the CDR3 is TGTGCCAGCAGCTTAGAAGGGTTCCGCGAAGCTTTCTTT. It is translated as CASSLEGFREAFF.

The rearrangement joins TRBV7-7 to TRBJ2-7, with a weak D call TRBD1 (5 bases). Germline lookup yields CDR1 SSHAT and CDR2 FNYEAQ (reference sequence). V was shortened by 1 base and J by 4 bases, with 8 bases between the two germline ends. This CDR3 region has 13 residues. Here the CDR3 DNA reads TGTGCCAGCAGCTTAGAGGCAGGGTACGAGCAGTACTTC. It codes for CASSLEAGYEQYF.

This clone is medium-sized by share. The V and J genes are TRBV7-2 and TRBJ1-5; D not certain. Trimming shortened V by 5 bases and J by 3 bases, and 20 bases separated the two germline ends. The CDR3 has 17 residues. CDR1 is SGHTA and CDR2 is FQGNSA in the germline V gene. In DNA, the CDR3 is TGTGCCAGCAGCCCCCAGCGAGGGAGAAACCTCAATCAGCCCCAGCATTTT. Translation: CASSPQRGRNLNQPQHF.